The T cell receptor beta chain under discussion was sequenced for a study of blood T cell repertoires in COVID-19. Assay: immunoSEQ multiplex PCR; the TCRdb copy retains only in-frame clones and omits some. Of about 5,100 clones in the sample, more than 70% were seen once. The V and J ends lost 5 bases and 1 base, in that order; junction bases with no gene match: 6. The germline V gene encodes CDR1 SEHNR and CDR2 FQNEAQ (reference sequence). The CDR3 covers 15 residues. This clonotype was obtained from a woman over 75 with acute or convalescent COVID-19. Sequenced sample: peripheral blood. V is TRBV7-9 and J is TRBJ1-1; TRBD1 matches 8 bases. The DNA of the CDR3 is TGTGCCAGCAGCCACGCAGGGGGCTCGAACACTGAAGCTTTCTTT. This encodes CASSHAGGSNTEAFF.